This T cell receptor beta chain was captured by sequencing in a study of blood T cell repertoires in COVID-19. Study summary: Acute and convalescent COVID-19 samples came from the United States, Italy and Spain. T cells, B-cell-depleted T cells, or PBMCs supplied cDNA or gDNA.

Germline CDR1 and CDR2: LNHDA and SQIVND (reference sequence). The CDR3 loop spans 15 amino acids. The V gene lost 6 bases and the J gene lost 3 bases, with 15 bases spanning the gap. As processed by the authors: Researchers report that nucleated cell counts were estimated from reference gene primer amplification. TCRdb's copy holds only in-frame clones and misses some; the assay was immunoSEQ multiplex PCR. Clonal size and the V and J genes are those of that table, whereas D and trimming came from the DNA. The data hold about 440,000 clones, with around 89% observed a single time. The chain carries TRBV19 and TRBJ1-5; a weak D match, TRBD1 (6 bases). The TCR comes from a woman under 40 with acute or convalescent COVID-19. The sequenced sample was peripheral blood. CDR3 in DNA: TGTGCCAGTAGCCCCGGACAGTTCTCCAATCAGCCCCAGCATTTT. As protein: CASSPGQFSNQPQHF.